Each of the 12 T cell receptor beta chains below was sequenced from the same sample in a study of blood T cell repertoires in COVID-19. TCRdb's table, derived via immunoSEQ multiplex PCR, lists solely in-frame clones and lacks some. The sample records about 190,000 clones, about 77% being singletons. Sequences were obtained from peripheral blood. The receptors were sampled from a woman of 80 years or more with active or convalescent COVID-19.

The V gene is TRBV7-2, the J gene TRBJ2-5, with a weak D call TRBD2 (5 bases). The ends were cut back, 0 bases at V and 2 bases at J, with 13 bases in the middle. Germline lookup yields CDR1 SGHTA and CDR2 FQGNSA. The CDR3 is made up of 16 amino acids. The CDR3 DNA reads TGTGCCAGCAGCTTAGCGCGGGCAGGCAATCAAGAGACCCAGTACTTC. Translating it yields CASSLARAGNQETQYF.

The chain uses TRBV27 and TRBJ2-5, with D possibly matching TRBD1 (5 bases). The V end was cut by 5 bases, the J end by 4 bases, with 14 bases between. CDR1 and CDR2 (germline): MNHEY, SMNVEV (reference sequence). The CDR3 runs to 14 residues. CDR3: CASSRRDRVETQYF. CDR3 DNA: TGTGCCAGCAGTCGCAGGGATCGAGTAGAGACCCAGTACTTC.

The V gene is TRBV5-1, the J gene TRBJ1-1, with D possibly matching TRBD1 (5 bases). Trimming took 0 bases from V and 4 from J, leaving 16 bases between them. CDR1 and CDR2 from the germline V gene are SGHRS and YFSETQ. The CDR3 contains 16 residues. The CDR3 loop reads CASSLEAGGRFTEAFF. CDR3 DNA: TGCGCCAGCAGCTTGGAGGCCGGGGGGAGGTTCACTGAAGCTTTCTTT.

The chain has TRBV13 and TRBJ2-1; a possible D gene is TRBD2 (5 bases). CDR1 and CDR2 from the germline V gene are PRHDT and FYEKMQ (reference sequence). The CDR3 contains 16 residues. Trimming pared 5 bases from V and 4 bases from J, leaving 18 bases between. The CDR3 DNA reads as TGTGCCAGCAGCGGATCCGAGGGTCTGGGATACAATGAGCAGTTCTTC. As protein: CASSGSEGLGYNEQFF.

The chain joins TRBV19 to TRBJ1-1, with D hard to call. Trimming removed 3 bases at V and 4 bases at J, with 12 bases between. CDR1 and CDR2 (germline): LNHDA, SQIVND (reference sequence). The length of the CDR3 is 14 residues. DNA of the CDR3: TGTGCCAGTAGTATCCCGGTCCGGAGCACTGAAGCTTTCTTT. Translated, it gives CASSIPVRSTEAFF.

J is TRBJ1-2 and V is TRBV19; 7 positions agree with TRBD1. Germline trimming cut 5 bases from V and 13 bases from J; bases unmatched to any gene: 10. Germline lookup yields CDR1 LNHDA and CDR2 SQIVND (reference sequence). This CDR3 is 12 amino acids long. CDR3 in DNA: TGTGCCAGTAGTTTGCGACAGGGTGGGGCCACCTTC. This sequence encodes CASSLRQGGATF.

In its sample, this clone was seen once. The sample carries other DNA sequences with the same CDR3. The rearrangement links TRBV5-1 to TRBJ2-2; a possible D gene is TRBD1 (5 bases). V lost 0 bases, J lost 0 bases, and 6 bases lay in between. Germline CDR1 reads SGHRS; CDR2 reads YFSETQ. The CDR3 runs 15 residues. CDR3 DNA: TGCGCCAGCAGCTTGGGACAGACGAACACCGGGGAGCTGTTTTTT. It encodes CASSLGQTNTGELFF.

The chain links TRBV14 to TRBJ2-1, with a weak D call TRBD1 (5 bases). This CDR3 is built from 15 residues. V shed 4 bases and J shed 6 bases, with 16 bases lying between them. Germline CDR1 SGHDN, CDR2 FVKESK. In DNA form, the CDR3 reads TGTGCCAGCAGCCCCACTTATCAGGGCAGCAATGAGCAGTTCTTC. It codes for CASSPTYQGSNEQFF.

The chain recombines TRBV5-1 with TRBJ2-6; D possibly corresponds to TRBD1 (5 bases). Germline V gene lookup returns CDR1 SGHRS and CDR2 YFSETQ. V dropped 0 bases and J dropped 0 bases, with 16 bases sitting between them. The CDR3 consists of 19 residues. CDR3 nucleotide sequence: TGCGCCAGCAGCTTGGGTGGGGCAGGGCCCGACTCTGGGGCCAACGTCCTGACTTTC. Its translation: CASSLGGAGPDSGANVLTF.

V is TRBV27 and J is TRBJ2-6, with TRBD1 as a possible D gene (7 bases). CDR3 length: 18 amino acids. The V end was cut by 0 bases, the J end by 1 base, with 13 bases between. Germline-derived CDR1 and CDR2 are MNHEY and SMNVEV (reference sequence). CDR3 sequence reads: CASSLSAGGLSGANVLTF. CDR3 sequence (DNA): TGTGCCAGCAGTTTATCGGCAGGGGGGTTATCTGGGGCCAACGTCCTGACTTTC.

The J gene is TRBJ2-2, the V gene TRBV6-6, with D tentatively TRBD1 (5 bases). The germline V and J ends were trimmed by 2 bases and 6 bases, with 10 bases remaining between them. Germline V gene sequence: CDR1 MNHNY, CDR2 SVGAGI (reference sequence). CDR3 length: 14 residues. The CDR3 DNA sequence: TGTGCCAGCAGTTACGGGGAAGGGGCCGGGGAGCTGTTTTTT. It translates to CASSYGEGAGELFF.

The V and J genes are TRBV7-8 and TRBJ2-5; D possibly corresponds to TRBD2 (7 bases). V was trimmed by 4 bases and J by 1 base, leaving 16 bases between them. This CDR3 contains 16 residues. Germline loops: CDR1 SGHVS, CDR2 FQNEAQ. The CDR3 reads CASSSRFRGAQETQYF. The CDR3 nucleotides are TGTGCCAGCAGCTCCCGCTTCCGGGGGGCCCAAGAGACCCAGTACTTC.